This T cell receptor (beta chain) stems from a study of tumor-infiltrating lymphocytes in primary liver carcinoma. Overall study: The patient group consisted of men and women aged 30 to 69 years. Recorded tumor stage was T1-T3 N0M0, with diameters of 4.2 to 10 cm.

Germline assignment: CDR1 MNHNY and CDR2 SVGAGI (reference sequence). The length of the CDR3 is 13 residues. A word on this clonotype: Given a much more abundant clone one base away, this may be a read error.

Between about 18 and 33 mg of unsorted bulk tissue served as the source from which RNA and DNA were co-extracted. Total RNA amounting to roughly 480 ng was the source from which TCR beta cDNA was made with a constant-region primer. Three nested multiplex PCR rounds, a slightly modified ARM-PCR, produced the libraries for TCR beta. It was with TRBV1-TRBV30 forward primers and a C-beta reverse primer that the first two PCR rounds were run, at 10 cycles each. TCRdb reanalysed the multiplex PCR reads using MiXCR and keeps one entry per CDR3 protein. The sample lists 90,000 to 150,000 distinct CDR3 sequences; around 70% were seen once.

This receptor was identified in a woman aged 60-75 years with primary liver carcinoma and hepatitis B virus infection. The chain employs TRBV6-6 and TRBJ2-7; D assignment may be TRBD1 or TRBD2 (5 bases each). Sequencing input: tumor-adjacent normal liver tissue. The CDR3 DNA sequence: TGTGCCGGCAGCGCAGGGAGCTCCTACGAGCAGTACTTC. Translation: CAGSAGSSYEQYF.